This T cell receptor (beta chain) was documented in a study of human T cells and chemical hapten exposure. TCRdb called the RACE reads again in MiXCR, with one record for every CDR3 protein. The sample consists of some 400,000 distinct CDR3 sequences, approximately 4.4% of them appearing once. As for time point: patch test 1, 2 weeks after DPC sensitization. Treatment described: therapeutic diphenylcyclopropenone sensitization with weekly scalp DPC. Germline assignment: CDR1 MNHEY and CDR2 SVGEGT. V gave up 8 bases and J gave up 6 bases, with 15 bases separating them. CDR3 length: 13 amino acids. The rearrangement links TRBV6-2 or TRBV6-3 to TRBJ2-3; D might be TRBD1 (7 bases). The source was whole blood, collected in connection with sensitization to the hapten diphenylcyclopropenone (DPC). The sequence was collected from a woman in her forties or fifties with alopecia areata. Some clones in this sample may be carry-over from other donors' samples. This CDR3 reads CASLSAGGDTQYF. Written as DNA, the CDR3 is TGTGCCAGCCTCTCGGCAGGGGGGGATACGCAGTATTTT.